The rows below give T cell receptor beta chains drawn from one sample of a study of early T cells in non-severe SARS-CoV-2 infection. One entry per CDR3 protein results from TCRdb running MiXCR on the 5' RACE reads. The table has tens of thousands of distinct CDR3 sequences, around 5.4% seen once. The sequencing sample was made of whole blood. The receptors shown here come from an adult who was a healthcare worker with PCR-confirmed SARS-CoV-2 infection or an uninfected control (not recorded which). CDR3s include the opening cysteine and the closing phenylalanine or tryptophan. D genes are given only for firm matches. Clone size is not always given. Where it is, it says once, few, many or a class for expanded clones.

TRBV3-1	TRBJ1-3	-	few	CASPSPSGNTIYF	TGTGCCAGCCCATCTCCCTCTGGAAACACCATATATTTT
TRBV6-1	TRBJ1-2	-	many	CASRENWAYGYTF	TGTGCCAGCAGAGAAAATTGGGCTTATGGCTACACCTTC
TRBV20-1	TRBJ2-5	-	-	CSAGEMKTQYF	TGCAGTGCTGGGGAAATGAAGACCCAGTACTTC
TRBV5-1	TRBJ2-1	TRBD2	few	CASSLGGLADYNEQFF	TGCGCCAGCAGCTTGGGGGGACTAGCGGACTACAATGAGCAGTTCTTC
TRBV12-3/TRBV12-4	TRBJ2-1	TRBD2	many	CASSFVAGGVSEQFF	TGTGCCAGCAGTTTCGTGGCGGGAGGGGTAAGTGAGCAGTTCTTC
TRBV13	TRBJ1-4	-	few	CASSSSRRVTNEKLFF	TGTGCCAGCAGCTCCAGTCGGAGGGTAACTAATGAAAAACTGTTTTTT
TRBV7-2	TRBJ2-7	TRBD2	many	CASSSRGLAGGINEQYF	TGTGCCAGCAGCTCGCGCGGACTAGCGGGAGGAATCAACGAGCAGTACTTC
TRBV5-4	TRBJ2-2	-	few	CASSLDRRGGTGELFF	TGTGCCAGCAGCTTGGACAGAAGAGGAGGCACCGGGGAGCTGTTTTTT
TRBV20-1	TRBJ2-2	TRBD1	many	CSARVTGGNTGELFF	TGCAGTGCTAGAGTCACAGGGGGAAACACCGGGGAGCTGTTTTTT
TRBV2	TRBJ1-4	-	-	CASSPTTGGDRRRFF	TGTGCCAGCAGTCCGACGACAGGCGGCGACCGTCGCCGGTTTTTT
TRBV7-9	TRBJ1-3	-	medium-sized	CASSLVSGYGNTIYF	TGTGCCAGCAGCTTAGTTTCAGGGTACGGAAACACCATATATTTT
TRBV2	TRBJ1-1	-	-	CASSGSRTEAFF	TGTGCCAGCAGTGGGTCGCGCACTGAAGCTTTCTTT
TRBV9	TRBJ2-2	TRBD2	many	CASSVTSGSMYTGELFF	TGTGCCAGCAGCGTGACTAGCGGGAGTATGTACACCGGGGAGCTGTTTTTT
TRBV18	TRBJ2-3	TRBD2	few	CASSPNLAGHDTDTQYF	TGTGCCAGCTCACCAAACTTAGCGGGGCACGACACAGATACGCAGTATTTT
TRBV25-1	TRBJ1-3	-	many	CAIPGRSSGNTIYF	TGTGCCATCCCAGGTCGTTCCTCTGGAAACACCATATATTTT
TRBV5-1	TRBJ2-1	TRBD1	many	CASSPDRAYNEQFF	TGCGCCAGCAGCCCGGACAGGGCCTACAATGAGCAGTTCTTC
TRBV28	TRBJ2-7	-	few	CASSFEALEYEQYF	TGTGCCAGCAGTTTTGAAGCGTTGGAATACGAGCAGTACTTC
TRBV12-3/TRBV12-4	TRBJ1-6	-	-	CASSSDNSPLHF	TGTGCCAGCAGCTCGGATAATTCACCCCTCCACTTT
TRBV11-2	TRBJ2-7	-	few	CASSLVSPRSLHEQYF	TGTGCCAGCAGCTTAGTATCCCCGCGCAGCCTCCACGAGCAGTACTTC
TRBV18	TRBJ2-1	-	many	CASSRLGGYDEQFF	TGTGCCAGCTCAAGACTAGGGGGGTACGATGAGCAGTTCTTC
TRBV20-1	TRBJ2-5	-	-	CSARRVEETQYF	TGCAGTGCGCGGCGGGTTGAAGAGACCCAGTACTTC
TRBV7-8	TRBJ1-3	TRBD1	many	CASSSQGAGGNTIYF	TGTGCCAGCAGCTCACAGGGGGCTGGTGGAAACACCATATATTTT
TRBV21-1	TRBJ2-1	-	few	CASSPTGRDSNEQFF	TGTGCCAGCAGCCCCACCGGAAGGGACAGCAATGAGCAGTTCTTC
TRBV6-6	TRBJ1-6	-	many	CASSPAPNRVGNNSPLHF	TGTGCCAGCAGCCCCGCCCCGAACAGGGTTGGGAATAATTCACCCCTCCACTTT
TRBV7-6	TRBJ2-5	TRBD2	many	CASSRTLAGVETQYF	TGTGCCAGCAGCCGTACATTAGCGGGAGTGGAGACCCAGTACTTC
TRBV6-2/TRBV6-3	TRBJ2-1	-	-	CASSWANEQFF	TGTGCCAGCAGTTGGGCAAATGAGCAGTTCTTC
TRBV20-1	TRBJ2-1	TRBD2	many	CSAQGLAGDIEQFF	TGCAGTGCACAGGGACTAGCGGGAGATATTGAGCAGTTCTTC
TRBV5-6	TRBJ2-5	-	few	CASSLSFSPGGYF	TGTGCCAGCAGCTTGAGTTTCAGCCCAGGTGGTTACTTC
TRBV18	TRBJ2-7	-	-	CASSPGQETKIYEQYF	TGTGCCAGCTCACCAGGGCAGGAAACGAAAATATACGAGCAGTACTTC
TRBV2	TRBJ2-3	-	many	CASSWSTDTQYF	TGTGCCAGCAGTTGGAGCACAGATACGCAGTATTTT
TRBV7-8	TRBJ2-6	TRBD1	many	CGVRTGRSGANVLTF	TGTGGCGTTCGGACAGGCCGCTCTGGGGCCAACGTCCTGACTTTC
TRBV28	TRBJ2-5	TRBD2	few	CASSLGLAGEETQYF	TGTGCCAGCAGTCTGGGACTAGCGGGAGAAGAGACCCAGTACTTC
TRBV5-1	TRBJ1-1	-	few	CASSLEVAGNTEAFF	TGCGCCAGCAGCTTGGAGGTCGCGGGGAACACTGAAGCTTTCTTT
TRBV6-2/TRBV6-3	TRBJ1-1	-	-	CASSTPEGTEAFF	TGTGCCAGCAGTACCCCAGAGGGGACTGAAGCTTTCTTT
TRBV5-6	TRBJ2-7	TRBD1	-	CASSSGTGAYEQYF	TGTGCCAGCAGCTCCGGGACAGGGGCCTACGAGCAGTACTTC
TRBV7-9	TRBJ2-5	TRBD1	few	CATYRMTGEIETQYF	TGTGCCACCTATAGGATGACAGGGGAGATAGAGACCCAGTACTTC
TRBV5-4	TRBJ2-1	TRBD2	-	CASSSTSGDPPEQFF	TGTGCCAGCAGCTCGACTAGCGGAGACCCCCCTGAGCAGTTCTTC
TRBV7-2	TRBJ2-5	-	many	CASSPEVETQYF	TGTGCCAGCAGCCCTGAAGTGGAGACCCAGTACTTC
TRBV5-1	TRBJ2-1	-	-	CASSLARLDEQFF	TGCGCCAGCAGCTTGGCCCGTTTGGATGAGCAGTTCTTC
TRBV4-1	TRBJ2-1	-	-	CASSHGQELSPEQFF	TGCGCCAGCAGCCATGGCCAGGAGCTTAGCCCTGAGCAGTTCTTC
TRBV20-1	TRBJ2-5	-	many	CSAPPGGYQETQYF	TGCAGTGCCCCCCCCGGGGGCTACCAAGAGACCCAGTACTTC
TRBV7-2	TRBJ2-1	-	many	CASSLAYNEQFF	TGTGCCAGCAGCTTAGCCTACAATGAGCAGTTCTTC
TRBV28	TRBJ2-7	TRBD1	few	CASSSRPGQYIDF	TGTGCCAGCAGCTCTCGCCCGGGACAGTATATCGACTTC
TRBV14	TRBJ2-3	-	few	CASSRDEGAGQYF	TGTGCCAGCAGCCGGGACGAGGGAGCGGGGCAGTATTTT
TRBV24-1	TRBJ2-1	-	many	CATSPRDMRNEQFF	TGTGCCACCAGTCCCCGGGACATGCGGAATGAGCAGTTCTTC
TRBV20-1	TRBJ2-3	TRBD2	few	CSAPGTSGSTDTQYF	TGCAGTGCTCCCGGGACTAGCGGTAGCACAGATACGCAGTATTTT
TRBV27	TRBJ1-5	TRBD1	medium-sized	CASRLLDRANQPQHF	TGTGCCAGCAGACTATTGGACAGGGCAAATCAGCCCCAGCATTTT